This section outlines one TCR beta chain sequence together with its context. Its specific antigen is unknown. Base qualities are not recorded, but no much larger clone differs from it by a single base. TCRbeta CDR3 regions were amplified from genomic DNA by means of the immunoSEQ Assay, a bias-controlled multiplex PCR. In the authors' own workflow: The number of nucleated cells in each sample was estimated from the amplification of reference gene primers within the assay. To quantify the absolute abundance of each unique TCRbeta CDR3 rearrangement, sequence reads were collapsed and filtered. For each sample, productive Simpson clonality was calculated by taking the square root of Simpson's diversity index across productive rearrangements. The table was pulled from immuneACCESS by TCRdb, which kept in-frame rearrangements only. Such tables lose some clones; where checked, under half of the loss comes from unresolved V genes, and the rest has no known cause. The V and J calls and clone size are taken from that table; D and trimming were inferred from the DNA. The sample profile shows 210,000 or so clones; around 80% of them were found once. Around 5% of the sample is taken by the ten largest.

The record originates from a study of blood T cell repertoires in COVID-19 (dated by TCRdb to 2019 to 2021). Describing the broader study: Collaborator samples came from the United States, Italy and Spain and covered acute and convalescent phases of COVID-19. Where available, HLA class I and class II types were obtained from metadata supplied by the sample provider rather than from assay-based typing. Samples were obtained from the ongoing ImmuneRACE study (first 160 participants) and from about 1,300 subjects provided by 6 global collaborators. The prospective study material was composed of cDNA or gDNA derived from T cells, B-cell-depleted T cells, or PBMCs. A de-identified subject ID, COVID-19 status, age in years and sex were almost always included in the sample metadata. A freely available public database, intended as a resource for researchers studying the immune response to SARS-CoV-2, is where the repertoires were released. Deeply sampled blood TCRbeta repertoires from subjects exposed to, actively infected with, or recovered from COVID-19 were included in the dataset. The full study reports these points: How much clinical and demographic metadata was included differed by source and by participant, and the metadata was provided uncurated.

The CDR1 and CDR2 encoded by the germline V gene are MDHEN and SYDVKM. Measured from the cysteine to the phenylalanine, the CDR3 is 13 residues long. Left in the record is the CDR3 DNA by itself, 39 bases read in frame from the first base. V and J are trimmed by 6 bases and 1 base, and the gene matches miss 3 bases of the junction. Whole blood was collected in K2EDTA tubes by collaborating institutions according to the institutions' own protocols. For TCRbeta analysis, collaborators shipped samples in one of three forms: frozen whole blood, isolated PBMCs, or DNA extracted from either of those sample types.

The sequence links TRBV28 to TRBJ2-7, with TRBD1 identical over 7 junction bases. Sequencing input: peripheral blood. The TCR comes from a human donor in a cohort sampled during active COVID-19. CDR3 sequence: CASRWDRSYEQYF. The nucleotide sequence is TGTGCCAGCAGGTGGGACAGATCCTACGAGCAGTACTTC.